This T cell receptor (beta chain) was obtained from a study of T cells in Graves' hyperthyroidism and ophthalmopathy. The CDR3 length is 16 residues. The V end lost 2 bases, the J end lost 4 bases, and 15 bases lay between the germline ends. Germline V gene lookup returns CDR1 MDHEN and CDR2 SYDVKM. Ophthalmopathy cases scored 3 or more on the Clinical Activity Score and 4 or more on NOSPECS grade, with duration below 3 months. This clonotype was counted ten times or more. The source material, RNA transcripts, was used to amplify TCR beta CDR3 regions. First-round RT-PCR targeting the TCR CDR3 was performed with the HTBI primer set. TCRdb ran MiXCR on the multiplex PCR reads and lists one entry per CDR3 protein. The repertoire includes around 600,000 distinct CDR3 sequences, 14% of them detected once, and roughly 7.1% sits in the top ten.

The V gene is TRBV28, the J gene TRBJ1-5; D might be TRBD1 (6 bases). Sequencing used blood. This clonotype was sampled from a woman aged 18-35 years with Graves' ophthalmopathy. Here the CDR3 DNA reads TGTGCCAGCAGTTTACCAGGAGGGGGGGGGAATCAGCCCCAGCATTTT. It codes for CASSLPGGGGNQPQHF.